One sample yielded the 19 T cell receptor beta chains listed below, sequenced in a study of cytomegalovirus exposure and HLA in healthy donors. TCRdb's table, derived via immunoSEQ multiplex PCR, lists solely in-frame clones and lacks some. The table records approximately 160,000 clones, 84% of them present only once. Sequenced input: PBMCs. The receptors were gathered from a man aged 25 to 45 in good health and CMV-seropositive.

On this clone itself: Compared with germline, one end of the junction differs, possibly owing to a read error. The gene calls are TRBV29-1 and TRBJ1-4; no definite D call. Germline CDR1 SQVTM, CDR2 ANQGSEA. The CDR3 totals 13 residues. CDR3 DNA sequence: TGCAGCGTGGAAGGAGGATCTAATGAAAAACTGTTTTTT. This gives the protein CSVEGGSNEKLFF. Full variable domain (missing parts from reference TRBV29-1 and TRBJ1-4): SAVISQKPSRDICQRGTSLTIQCQVDSQVTMMFWYRQQPGQSLTLIATANQGSEATYESGFVIDKFPISRPNLTFSTLTVSNMSPEDSSIYLCSVEGGSNEKLFFGSGTQLSVL.

J is TRBJ2-7 and V is TRBV15; weak D call: TRBD1 (6 bases). V was clipped by 0 bases and J by 3 bases, with 12 bases between them. CDR3 length: 15 amino acids. CDR1 is LNHNV and CDR2 is YYDKDF in the germline V gene (reference sequence). CDR3: CATSRDLAGDYEQYF. For the CDR3, the DNA is TGTGCCACCAGCAGAGACTTGGCAGGGGACTACGAGCAGTACTTC.

This rearrangement joins TRBV9 to TRBJ2-7; 8 bases map to TRBD2. The ends lost 4 bases at V and 0 bases at J; junction bases unmatched: 6. Germline CDR1 SGDLS, CDR2 YYNGEE. CDR3 size: 15 residues. The CDR3 sequence is CASSPSGPYSYEQYF. The CDR3 DNA reads TGTGCCAGCAGCCCTAGCGGGCCCTACTCCTACGAGCAGTACTTC.

The V gene is TRBV18, the J gene TRBJ1-4, with 7 positions matching TRBD1. The CDR3 consists of 17 residues. Trimming removed 2 bases from V and 7 bases from J; junction bases left unmatched: 13. Germline CDR1 is KGHSH and CDR2 is LQKENI. The CDR3 DNA reads TGTGCCAGCTCACCAGCGGAGGGGGCGCGCGTCGTTGAAAAACTGTTTTTT. Amino acids: CASSPAEGARVVEKLFF. Using reference TRBV18 and TRBJ1-4 for the parts outside the CDR3, the full variable domain is NAGVMQNPRHLVRRRGQEARLRCSPMKGHSHVYWYRQLPEEGLKFMVYLQKENIIDESGMPKERFSAEFPKEGPSILRIQQVVRGDSAAYFCASSPAEGARVVEKLFFGSGTQLSVL.

This clone was seen more than once but under ten times. The V and J genes are TRBV5-6 and TRBJ1-2, with 10 positions matching TRBD1. CDR1 and CDR2 from the germline V gene are SGHDT and YYEEEE. V shed 3 bases and J 5 bases; nucleotides not matched to a gene: 7. The CDR3 is made up of 15 amino acids. The CDR3 sequence is CASSWEGTGEYGYTF. CDR3 bases: TGTGCCAGCAGCTGGGAGGGGACAGGGGAGTATGGCTACACCTTC.

This rearrangement joins TRBV9 to TRBJ2-5, with 7 bases aligning to TRBD1. Looked up from germline, CDR1 is SGDLS and CDR2 is YYNGEE. The length of the CDR3 is 17 residues. J gave up 3 bases and V 3 bases, and 14 bases lay outside the gene matches. The CDR3 sequence is CASSGRTRDSTKETQYF. CDR3 coding DNA: TGTGCCAGCAGCGGGAGGACCCGGGACAGCACCAAAGAGACCCAGTACTTC.

The rearrangement uses TRBV30 and TRBJ1-1; possibly TRBD1 for D (5 bases). V was pared by 1 base and J by 5 bases, with 11 bases between. The CDR3 runs to 13 residues. Looked up from germline, CDR1 is GTSNPN and CDR2 is SVGIG (reference sequence). The chain's CDR3 is CAWSGGVGTEAFF. CDR3 nucleotide sequence: TGTGCCTGGAGTGGGGGGGTTGGGACTGAAGCTTTCTTT.

The V call is TRBV7-8, the J call TRBJ1-2; 9 positions match TRBD1. Losses at the gene ends were 4 bases for V and 6 bases for J; bases not matched to a gene: 6. The CDR3 has 14 amino acids. Per germline, CDR1 SGHVS and CDR2 FQNEAQ. This CDR3 reads CASSSTRDRDGYTF. CDR3 coding DNA: TGTGCCAGCAGCTCCACGAGGGACAGGGATGGCTACACCTTC.

This clone has more than one count but fewer than ten. CDR3: CAWSGKGLNYGYTF. The CDR3 DNA follows: TGTGCCTGGAGTGGTAAGGGACTTAACTATGGCTACACCTTC. This rearrangement joins TRBV30 to TRBJ1-2; D is perhaps TRBD1 (5 bases). The CDR3 covers 14 residues. Germline loops: CDR1 GTSNPN, CDR2 SVGIG (reference sequence). V was pared by 1 base and J by 1 base, with 10 bases between.

In DNA form, the CDR3 reads TGTGCCAGCAGTCAGACAGGGGGCTGGGGTCAGCCCCAGCATTTT. As protein: CASSQTGGWGQPQHF. V and J are TRBV6-5 and TRBJ1-5; 10 bases line up with TRBD1. The V gene end was trimmed by 5 bases and the J gene end by 6 bases; junction bases not matched to a gene: 7. The germline CDR1 and CDR2 sequences are MNHEY and SVGAGI. The CDR3 consists of 15 residues.

The rearrangement uses TRBV11-3 and TRBJ2-5; 9 nucleotides line up with TRBD2. CDR3 size: 16 residues. V gave up 1 base and J gave up 1 base; unmatched junction bases: 4. Germline assignment: CDR1 SGHNT and CDR2 YENEEA. The DNA of the CDR3 is TGTGCCAGCAGCTTAGGTCTGACTAGCGGCCAAGAGACCCAGTACTTC. Translating it yields CASSLGLTSGQETQYF.

This chain connects TRBV20-1 to TRBJ1-2; 7 positions match TRBD1. Germline CDR1 DFQATT, CDR2 SNEGSKA (reference sequence). V was pared by 7 bases and J by 7 bases, with 6 bases of the junction left unmatched. The CDR3 extends over 11 amino acids. This chain's CDR3 is CSVIDRAGYTF. In nucleotides, the CDR3 is TGCAGTGTCATCGACAGGGCTGGCTACACCTTC.

The V and J genes are TRBV19 and TRBJ1-5; maybe TRBD1 (6 bases). Trimming cost V 5 bases and J 11 bases, with 22 bases left between them. The CDR3 totals 15 residues. In germline, CDR1 is LNHDA, CDR2 SQIVND (reference sequence). The CDR3, as DNA: TGTGCCAGTAGTCACCTCGGACAGTTCGTCAGGGCCCAGCATTTT. Translating it yields CASSHLGQFVRAQHF.

This chain connects TRBV9 to TRBJ2-1, with D maybe TRBD1 (6 bases). V lost 0 bases, J lost 8 bases, and 9 bases lay in between. The CDR3 is made up of 13 amino acids. Looked up from germline, CDR1 is SGDLS and CDR2 is YYNGEE. The CDR3 region is CASSVGPGDEQFF. The DNA of the CDR3 is TGTGCCAGCAGCGTAGGTCCAGGGGATGAGCAGTTCTTC.

The chain is built from TRBV28 and TRBJ2-7; a possible D gene is TRBD1 (5 bases). Germline-derived CDR1 and CDR2 are MDHEN and SYDVKM. The CDR3 contains 15 residues. The ends were cut back, 5 bases at V and 2 bases at J, with 16 bases in the middle. CDR3 loop: CASSLPQAITYEQYF. Here the CDR3 DNA reads TGTGCCAGCAGTCTCCCACAGGCCATTACCTACGAGCAGTACTTC.

The chain recombines TRBV18 with TRBJ1-1; the match to TRBD1 covers 9 bases. This CDR3 has 14 amino acids. Germline CDR1 is KGHSH and CDR2 is LQKENI. V shed 3 bases and J 8 bases; nucleotides not matched to a gene: 7. The chain's CDR3 is CASSPWDRESEAFF. CDR3 DNA: TGTGCCAGCTCACCCTGGGACAGGGAGTCGGAAGCTTTCTTT.

The chain recombines TRBV2 with TRBJ1-5; 8 nucleotides line up with TRBD1. After removal of 6 bases from V and 6 bases from J, the junction contained 10 bases not matched to a gene. From germline, CDR1 is SNHLY and CDR2 FYNNEI. The CDR3 loop spans 15 amino acids. The CDR3, as DNA: TGTGCCAGCAGGATCGACAGGGGAGGTTCTCAGCCCCAGCATTTT. Translated, it gives CASRIDRGGSQPQHF.

V and J are TRBV7-9 and TRBJ2-5, with D tentatively TRBD1 (6 bases). The germline V and J ends were trimmed by 1 base and 1 base, with 7 bases remaining between them. Germline lookup yields CDR1 SEHNR and CDR2 FQNEAQ (reference sequence). This CDR3 has 14 residues. The CDR3 protein is CASSLVGGQETQYF. The CDR3 nucleotides read TGTGCCAGCAGCTTAGTAGGGGGCCAAGAGACCCAGTACTTC.

The chain has TRBV5-1 and TRBJ2-7, with D perhaps TRBD2 (6 bases). In germline, CDR1 is SGHRS, CDR2 YFSETQ. V was trimmed by 3 bases and J by 6 bases, leaving 13 bases between them. This CDR3 spans 13 amino acids. The DNA of the CDR3 is TGCGCCAGCAGCTCGGGGGAAAGGGGCGAGCAGTACTTC. It is translated as CASSSGERGEQYF.